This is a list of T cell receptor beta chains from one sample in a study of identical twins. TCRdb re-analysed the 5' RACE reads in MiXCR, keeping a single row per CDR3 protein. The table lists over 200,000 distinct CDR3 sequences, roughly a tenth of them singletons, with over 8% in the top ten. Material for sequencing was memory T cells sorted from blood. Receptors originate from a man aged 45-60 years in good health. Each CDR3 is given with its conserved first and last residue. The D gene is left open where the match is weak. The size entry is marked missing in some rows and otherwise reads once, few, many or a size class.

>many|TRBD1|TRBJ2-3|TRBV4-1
TGCGCCAGCAGCCCCGACAGGGGGCATTGGCAGTATTTT
CASSPDRGHWQYF
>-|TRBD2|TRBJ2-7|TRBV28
TGTGCCAGCAGTCGGACTAGCGGGAGATCCTACGAGCAGTACTTC
CASSRTSGRSYEQYF
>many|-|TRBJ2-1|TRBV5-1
TGCGCCAGCAGCCTAGGGACGGCTCACAATGAGCAGTTCTTC
CASSLGTAHNEQFF
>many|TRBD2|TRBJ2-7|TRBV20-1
TGCAGTGCTAGAGAGGGACTAGCGGGAGACGAGCAGTACTTC
CSAREGLAGDEQYF
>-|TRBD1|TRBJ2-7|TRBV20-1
TGCAGTGCTAGAGGACAGGGGTCCCCCTACGAGCAGTACTTC
CSARGQGSPYEQYF
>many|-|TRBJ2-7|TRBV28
TGTGCCAGCAGTTTCTCCATTGTCCTCGGTAGAAGTCACTACGAGCAGTACTTC
CASSFSIVLGRSHYEQYF
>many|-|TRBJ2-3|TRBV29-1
TGCAGCGCTGGAGGGGGAGAGATTCCTACAGATACGCAGTATTTT
CSAGGGEIPTDTQYF
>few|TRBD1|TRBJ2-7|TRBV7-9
TGTGCCAGCAGCCTGGGACAGGACATACCCTACGAGCAGTACTTC
CASSLGQDIPYEQYF
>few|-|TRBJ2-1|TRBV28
TGTGCCAGTCTAGCCCTCAATGAGCAGTTCTTC
CASLALNEQFF
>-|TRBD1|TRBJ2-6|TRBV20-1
TGCAGTGCGGGAGGGACAGGGGCCTCTGGGGCCAACGTCCTGACTTTC
CSAGGTGASGANVLTF
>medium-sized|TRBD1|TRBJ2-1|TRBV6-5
TGTGCCAGCAGTTACTCGATTGGGGACAGGGGCGATGAGCAGTTCTTC
CASSYSIGDRGDEQFF
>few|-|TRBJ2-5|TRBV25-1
TGTGCCAGCAGTGCCTCGCCGGGGTCACTTTACTTC
CASSASPGSLYF
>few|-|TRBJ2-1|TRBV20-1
TGCAGTACAGAGGAGGAGGGGGGCTCCTACAATGAGCAGTTCTTC
CSTEEEGGSYNEQFF
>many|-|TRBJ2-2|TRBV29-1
TGCAGCGTTGGGGTGACAGGAGGGAGTTCCGGGGAGCTGTTTTTT
CSVGVTGGSSGELFF
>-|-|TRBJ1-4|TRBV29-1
TGCAGCGTGATAGGAAGTGCAACTAATGAAAAACTGTTTTTT
CSVIGSATNEKLFF
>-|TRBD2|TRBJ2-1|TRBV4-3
TGCGCCAGCAGCCAAGTCCTGAGCGGGGGGAGAGGCAATGAGCAGTTCTTC
CASSQVLSGGRGNEQFF
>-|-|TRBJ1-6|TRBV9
TGTGCCAGCGGCCTCGAAGACGGTCGCAATTCACCCCTCCACTTT
CASGLEDGRNSPLHF
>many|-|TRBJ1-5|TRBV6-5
TGTGCCAGCAGTTACACCCTAACAAATCAGCCCCAGCATTTT
CASSYTLTNQPQHF
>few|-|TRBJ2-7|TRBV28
TGTGCCAGCAGTTTAATGTTCGCGAACGGCTCCTACGAGCAGTACTTC
CASSLMFANGSYEQYF
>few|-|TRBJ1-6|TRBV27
TGTGCCAGCAGTTTTGGGAGCTCCTATAATTCACCCCTCCACTTT
CASSFGSSYNSPLHF
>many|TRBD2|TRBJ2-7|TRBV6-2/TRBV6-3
TGTGCCAGCACCACTAGCGGGGCCTTCTCCTACGAGCAGTACTTC
CASTTSGAFSYEQYF
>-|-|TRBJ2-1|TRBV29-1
TGCAGCGGTCTAGAAAGTAACTACAATGAGCAGTTCTTC
CSGLESNYNEQFF
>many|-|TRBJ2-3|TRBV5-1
TGCGCCAGCAGCTTGGACGGGCAGCTCACAGATACGCAGTATTTT
CASSLDGQLTDTQYF
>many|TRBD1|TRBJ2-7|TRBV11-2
TGTGCCAGCAGCTCGATCAGGGGGCGATTCTACGAGCAGTACTTC
CASSSIRGRFYEQYF
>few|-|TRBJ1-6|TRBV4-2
TGTGCCAGCAGCGAAAGGGCGGGGAGCTCCTATAATTCACCCCTCCACTTT
CASSERAGSSYNSPLHF
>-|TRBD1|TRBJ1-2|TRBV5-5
TGTGCCAGCAGCAGGGGGACAGGGGGCTTTTATGGCTACACCTTC
CASSRGTGGFYGYTF
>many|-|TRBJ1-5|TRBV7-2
TGTGCCAGCAGCTTAAGGTCAGGGGTCGGTCAGCCCCAGCATTTT
CASSLRSGVGQPQHF